This T cell receptor (beta chain) originates from a study of T cells in Graves' hyperthyroidism and ophthalmopathy. Study-wide background: Peripheral blood was obtained at initial diagnosis, preceding any treatment. Findings and limits, study-wide: Prediction of ophthalmopathy progression came a median 6.5 months pre-onset.

This clonotype was seen many times. Antigen unknown. RNA transcripts served as the template for amplifying TCR beta CDR3 regions. Using the HTBI primer set, a first-round RT-PCR was run on the TCR CDR3. A single record per CDR3 protein comes from TCRdb applying MiXCR to the multiplex PCR reads. The sample consists of approximately 34,000 distinct CDR3 sequences, around half of them appearing once. The V end was cut by 0 bases, the J end by 5 bases, with 11 bases between. This CDR3 comprises 14 residues. Germline V gives CDR1 SGDLS, CDR2 YYNGEE. The sample consisted of blood. This receptor was identified in a woman between 40 and 50 years old with Graves' ophthalmopathy. V usage is TRBV9 and J usage is TRBJ2-5; D perhaps matches TRBD1 (5 bases). The CDR3 protein is CASSVDPGIETQYF. CDR3 bases: TGTGCCAGCAGCGTAGATCCAGGGATCGAGACCCAGTACTTC.